This passage covers 9 T cell receptor beta chains from one sample sequenced in a study of T cells in women clearing cervical HPV infection. Clones were read by immunoSEQ multiplex PCR, and TCRdb kept only the in-frame ones, dropping some. This listing includes 15,000 to 20,000 clones. The sequenced sample consisted of blood buffy coat. The origin of the receptors is a woman between 18 and 69 years old with a cervical HPV16 infection that either progressed to CIN3+ or cleared (not recorded which).

With regard to this clone: The DNA ends 3 residues before the CDR3 does, and the rest of the CDR3 is filled in from the germline J gene. The chain is built from TRBV5-1 and TRBJ2-7; 8 positions agree with TRBD1. V dropped 2 bases and J dropped 3; count of bases not matched to a gene: 13. Germline V lookup: CDR1 SGHRS, CDR2 YFSETQ. The length of the CDR3 is 17 residues. CDR3 DNA (partial): TGCGCCAGCAGCTTTTATCCGACAGGGGCTAGGAACTACGAG. This gives the protein CASSFYPTGARNYE. The whole CDR3 reads CASSFYPTGARNYEQYF. The whole variable domain, remainder taken from reference TRBV5-1 and TRBJ2-7, is KAGVTQTPRYLIKTRGQQVTLSCSPISGHRSVSWYQQTPGQGLQFLFEYFSETQRNKGNFPGRFSGRQFSNSRSEMNVSTLELGDSALYLCASSFYPTGARNYEQYFGPGTRLTVT.

About this clone: The read finishes 3 residues shy of the CDR3 end, and the germline J gene is used to complete it. The chain recombines TRBV30 with TRBJ2-3; 8 bases match TRBD2. CDR1 and CDR2 (germline): GTSNPN, SVGIG (reference sequence). The CDR3 loop spans 14 amino acids. The CDR3 DNA, read in part, is TGTGCCTGGAACCTTGGACTAGCCCGTGAGACG. It yields the protein CAWNLGLARET. The complete CDR3 sequence is CAWNLGLARETQYF. The whole variable domain, remainder taken from reference TRBV30 and TRBJ2-3, is SQTIHQWPATLVQPVGSPLSLECTVEGTSNPNLYWYRQAAGRGLQLLFYSVGIGQISSEVPQNLSASRPQDRQFILSSKKLLLSDSGFYLCAWNLGLARETQYFGPGTRLTVL.

Concerning this clone itself: The sequenced fragment ends 3 residues before the CDR3 boundary, so the rest is inferred from the germline J gene. This rearrangement joins TRBV19 to TRBJ1-2; possible D gene TRBD1, 6 bases. Germline V lookup: CDR1 LNHDA, CDR2 SQIVND (reference sequence). The CDR3 runs 12 residues. The covered CDR3 bases are TGTGCCAGTAGTATGGGGGACACTCGC. Translating it yields CASSMGDTR. Given in full, the CDR3 is CASSMGDTRYTF. Together with reference TRBV19 and TRBJ1-2, the CDR3 gives the full variable domain: DGGITQSPKYLFRKEGQNVTLSCEQNLNHDAMYWYRQDPGQGLRLIYYSQIVNDFQKGDIAEGYSVSREKKESFPLTVTSAQKNPTAFYLCASSMGDTRYTFGSGTRLTVV.

The CDR3 reads CASTQRGALRTEAFF. Incomplete CDR3 DNA: TGTGCCAGCACCCAAAGAGGGGCGCTGAGAACTGAA. This chain links TRBV11-2 with TRBJ1-1; maybe TRBD1 (5 bases). The read ends 3 residues before the CDR3 terminus; that terminus is restored from the germline J gene. V was cut by 7 bases and J by 5 bases, with 20 bases left in between. This CDR3 contains 15 residues. Looked up from germline, CDR1 is SGHAT and CDR2 is FQNNGV.

Comment on this clone: Read sequence stops 3 residues before the CDR3 end, and the germline J gene provides the missing end. The chain couples TRBV5-1 to TRBJ2-2, with D maybe TRBD2 (6 bases). The germline V and J ends were trimmed by 0 bases and 2 bases, with 11 bases remaining between them. In germline, CDR1 is SGHRS, CDR2 YFSETQ. This CDR3 has 16 amino acids. CDR3 region: CASSLAGRLNTGELFF. The CDR3 bases that were read are TGCGCCAGCAGCTTGGCAGGGAGGTTAAACACCGGGGAG.

As for this clone: The read is 3 residues too short to cover the CDR3 end, so that end is filled in from the germline J gene. This chain joins TRBV20-1 and TRBJ2-1, with 7 nucleotides matching TRBD1. The ends lost 1 base at V and 7 bases at J; junction bases unmatched: 13. The CDR3 totals 16 residues. The germline V gene encodes CDR1 DFQATT and CDR2 SNEGSKA (reference sequence). CDR3 protein: CSARGWGRTGENEQFF. The CDR3 bases that were read are TGCAGTGCTAGAGGATGGGGTCGGACAGGAGAGAATGAG.

In regard to this clone: The read comes to an end 3 residues before the CDR3 does, leaving the germline J gene to fill in the end. This chain uses TRBV10-3 with TRBJ1-1; 8 bases align to TRBD1. Germline loops: CDR1 ENHRY, CDR2 SYGVKD. V shed 4 bases and J 1 base; nucleotides not matched to a gene: 8. The CDR3 has 16 amino acids. The CDR3 loop reads CAISGTSTGENTEAFF. Partial CDR3 DNA: TGTGCCATCAGTGGGACCTCGACAGGGGAGAACACTGAA.

To note about this clone: The sequence runs out 3 residues before the end of the CDR3; the remainder is reconstructed from the germline J gene. The chain couples TRBV28 to TRBJ2-1; 11 nucleotides align to TRBD2. V lost 5 bases and J lost 6; bases outside the gene matches: 3. Per the germline V gene, CDR1 is MDHEN and CDR2 is SYDVKM. This CDR3 spans 14 amino acids. This CDR3 is CASSTSGGTNEQFF. The CDR3 DNA, read in part, is TGTGCCAGCAGTACTAGCGGGGGTACCAATGAG.

Points on this clone: The CDR3 end falls 3 residues outside the read, so it is completed with the germline J gene. The J gene is TRBJ1-1, the V gene TRBV5-1, with 11 positions matching TRBD1. Germline CDR1 SGHRS, CDR2 YFSETQ. The ends lost 6 bases at V and 5 bases at J; junction bases unmatched: 9. The length of the CDR3 is 15 residues. The sequenced part of the CDR3 DNA is TGCGCCAGCACCGCCGGGACAGGGGGTAGAACTGAA. Its translation: CASTAGTGGRTE. The complete CDR3 protein is CASTAGTGGRTEAFF. Variable domain in full (rest from reference TRBV5-1 and TRBJ1-1): KAGVTQTPRYLIKTRGQQVTLSCSPISGHRSVSWYQQTPGQGLQFLFEYFSETQRNKGNFPGRFSGRQFSNSRSEMNVSTLELGDSALYLCASTAGTGGRTEAFFGQGTRLTVV.